This is a list of T cell receptor beta chains from one sample in a study of vaccination and CD4 T cells after COVID-19. These receptors are not linked to any known antigen. TCRdb called the PCR reads again in MiXCR, with one record for every CDR3 protein. Among some 20,000 distinct CDR3 sequences listed, roughly 50% were seen once. The material sequenced was CD4+ T cells from blood, cultured in vitro, taken after SARS-CoV-2 vaccination. The receptors shown here come from a human donor who had recovered from COVID-19. The CDR3 runs from the conserved cysteine through the conserved F or W. Fields, in order: clone size, V gene, D gene, J gene, CDR3 protein, CDR3 DNA. The D gene is left open where the match is weak. Clone sizes are given selectively: once, few, many, or a class where the clone is expanded.

size: -; V: TRBV7-2; D: -; J: TRBJ2-7; CDR3: CASSPTFYEQYF; DNA: TGTGCCAGCAGCCCGACCTTTTACGAGCAGTACTTC
size: -; V: TRBV11-3; D: -; J: TRBJ1-6; CDR3: CASSEDSSYNSPLHF; DNA: TGTGCCAGCAGCGAGGACAGCTCCTATAATTCACCCCTCCACTTT
size: -; V: TRBV20-1; D: -; J: TRBJ2-5; CDR3: CSARITGQETQYF; DNA: TGCAGTGCTAGAATTACAGGCCAAGAGACCCAGTACTTC
size: -; V: TRBV20-1; D: TRBD1; J: TRBJ2-3; CDR3: CSAYRQGTADTQYF; DNA: TGCAGTGCTTACCGACAGGGCACGGCAGATACGCAGTATTTT
size: -; V: TRBV6-2/TRBV6-3; D: -; J: TRBJ2-4; CDR3: CASSYVEGPRYF; DNA: TGTGCCAGCAGTTACGTTGAGGGCCCGAGGTACTTC
size: few; V: TRBV7-2; D: TRBD1; J: TRBJ2-7; CDR3: CASSTTGDYEQYF; DNA: TGTGCCAGCAGCACCACAGGGGACTACGAGCAGTACTTC
size: -; V: TRBV6-2/TRBV6-3; D: -; J: TRBJ2-2; CDR3: CASSSRRGELFF; DNA: TGTGCCAGCAGTTCCCGTCGCGGGGAGCTGTTTTTT
size: -; V: TRBV20-1; D: -; J: TRBJ2-7; CDR3: CSARDPAGKVHEQYF; DNA: TGCAGTGCTAGAGATCCGGCGGGAAAGGTTCACGAGCAGTACTTC
size: -; V: TRBV9; D: -; J: TRBJ1-2; CDR3: CASSPQGPRLGGYTF; DNA: TGTGCCAGCAGCCCCCAGGGACCGAGGCTCGGTGGCTACACCTTC
size: -; V: TRBV11-2; D: -; J: TRBJ2-3; CDR3: CASSFSLGDTQYF; DNA: TGTGCCAGCAGCTTTTCTTTGGGGGATACGCAGTATTTT
size: -; V: TRBV5-6; D: -; J: TRBJ1-2; CDR3: CASSPRLLTDPYGYTF; DNA: TGTGCCAGCAGCCCGCGTCTACTGACCGATCCTTATGGCTACACCTTC
size: few; V: TRBV7-9; D: -; J: TRBJ1-6; CDR3: CASSSTPTGANSPLHF; DNA: TGTGCCAGCAGCTCGACGCCGACAGGTGCAAATTCACCCCTCCACTTT
size: -; V: TRBV20-1; D: -; J: TRBJ2-7; CDR3: CSAGQTRMNF; DNA: TGCAGTGCTGGCCAGACCCGAATGAACTTC
size: -; V: TRBV20-1; D: TRBD1; J: TRBJ2-5; CDR3: CSASLRRGREETQYF; DNA: TGCAGTGCTAGTTTACGCAGGGGGCGCGAGGAGACCCAGTACTTC
size: -; V: TRBV7-9; D: -; J: TRBJ1-1; CDR3: CASSLLPWNTEAFF; DNA: TGTGCCAGCAGCTTACTCCCATGGAACACTGAAGCTTTCTTT
size: few; V: TRBV20-1; D: TRBD2; J: TRBJ2-5; CDR3: CSAGTSGRTLYQETQYF; DNA: TGCAGTGCTGGGACTAGCGGGAGGACCTTGTACCAAGAGACCCAGTACTTC
size: few; V: TRBV6-2/TRBV6-3; D: -; J: TRBJ2-2; CDR3: CASTERKNTGELFF; DNA: TGTGCCAGCACCGAACGCAAGAACACCGGGGAGCTGTTTTTT
size: -; V: TRBV24-1; D: -; J: TRBJ2-2; CDR3: CATSVGGTGELFF; DNA: TGTGCCACCAGTGTCGGGGGCACCGGGGAGCTGTTTTTT
size: -; V: TRBV15; D: -; J: TRBJ2-7; CDR3: CATSRDLPSTYEQYF; DNA: TGTGCCACCAGCAGAGATCTGCCAAGTACCTACGAGCAGTACTTC
size: -; V: TRBV29-1; D: -; J: TRBJ1-1; CDR3: CSVSGRNTEAFF; DNA: TGCAGCGTTAGTGGAAGGAACACTGAAGCTTTCTTT
size: -; V: TRBV27; D: TRBD1; J: TRBJ1-6; CDR3: CASRTGLSYNSPLHF; DNA: TGTGCCAGCAGGACAGGGTTGTCCTATAATTCACCCCTCCACTTT
size: -; V: TRBV18; D: -; J: TRBJ2-5; CDR3: CASSPEEKTQYF; DNA: TGTGCCAGCTCACCAGAGGAGAAGACCCAGTACTTC
size: -; V: TRBV29-1; D: -; J: TRBJ1-1; CDR3: CSVDLAYGTEAFF; DNA: TGCAGCGTTGATCTTGCCTACGGCACTGAAGCTTTCTTT
size: -; V: TRBV25-1; D: -; J: TRBJ2-2; CDR3: CASSETAGELFF; DNA: TGTGCCAGCAGTGAAACAGCCGGGGAGCTGTTTTTT
size: few; V: TRBV29-1; D: -; J: TRBJ2-5; CDR3: CSVAKGGGETQYF; DNA: TGCAGCGTTGCAAAAGGTGGGGGGGAGACCCAGTACTTC
size: -; V: TRBV28; D: -; J: TRBJ1-6; CDR3: CASSLFGGGLRYSPLHF; DNA: TGTGCCAGCAGTTTATTCGGGGGGGGGCTACGTTATTCACCCCTCCACTTT
size: -; V: TRBV7-2; D: -; J: TRBJ2-3; CDR3: CASSLEWGTDTQYF; DNA: TGTGCCAGCAGCTTAGAGTGGGGCACAGATACGCAGTATTTT
size: few; V: TRBV6-1; D: -; J: TRBJ2-5; CDR3: CASSIHRTSAQETQYF; DNA: TGTGCCAGCAGCATTCACCGGACATCTGCCCAAGAGACCCAGTACTTC
size: -; V: TRBV28; D: -; J: TRBJ1-1; CDR3: CASIQPPGGEAFF; DNA: TGTGCCAGCATCCAACCCCCCGGCGGTGAAGCTTTCTTT
size: -; V: TRBV15; D: -; J: TRBJ2-3; CDR3: CATSRDNPGTDTQYF; DNA: TGTGCCACCAGCAGAGATAACCCAGGCACAGATACGCAGTATTTT
size: -; V: TRBV19; D: -; J: TRBJ1-2; CDR3: CASSIRARGSAGYTF; DNA: TGTGCCAGTAGTATTCGGGCGCGGGGATCGGCTGGCTACACCTTC
size: -; V: TRBV27; D: -; J: TRBJ2-7; CDR3: CASSSDRRIPTYEQYF; DNA: TGTGCCAGCAGTTCGGACAGACGGATACCTACCTACGAGCAGTACTTC
size: -; V: TRBV7-2; D: -; J: TRBJ2-5; CDR3: CASSPPGTSGETQYF; DNA: TGTGCCAGCAGCCCTCCCGGGACAAGCGGGGAGACCCAGTACTTC
size: -; V: TRBV7-9; D: TRBD2; J: TRBJ2-3; CDR3: CASSPLAGDTDTQYF; DNA: TGTGCCAGCAGCCCCCTAGCGGGAGACACAGATACGCAGTATTTT
size: -; V: TRBV20-1; D: -; J: TRBJ2-2; CDR3: CSARGSGTNTGELFF; DNA: TGCAGTGCTAGAGGGTCAGGGACGAACACCGGGGAGCTGTTTTTT
size: -; V: TRBV2; D: TRBD1; J: TRBJ1-2; CDR3: CASSEWNRGRGNGYTF; DNA: TGTGCCAGCAGTGAATGGAACAGGGGAAGAGGGAATGGCTACACCTTC
size: -; V: TRBV21-1; D: -; J: TRBJ1-2; CDR3: CASSKVGASIDGYTF; DNA: TGTGCCAGCAGCAAAGTTGGGGCTTCGATCGATGGCTACACCTTC
size: -; V: TRBV10-2; D: -; J: TRBJ2-7; CDR3: CASSESGLGLYEQYF; DNA: TGCGCCAGCAGTGAGTCGGGACTGGGACTCTACGAGCAGTACTTC
size: -; V: TRBV5-6; D: -; J: TRBJ2-6; CDR3: CASSLPGAVLSGANVLTF; DNA: TGTGCCAGCAGCTTGCCGGGCGCGGTCCTCTCGGGGGCCAACGTCCTGACTTTC
size: -; V: TRBV19; D: -; J: TRBJ2-5; CDR3: CASSHGSRNRIQETQYF; DNA: TGTGCCAGTAGTCATGGGAGCCGGAACCGGATCCAAGAGACCCAGTACTTC
size: -; V: TRBV28; D: -; J: TRBJ1-5; CDR3: CASSPPVGLSNQPQHF; DNA: TGTGCCAGCAGTCCGCCGGTAGGGTTGAGCAATCAGCCCCAGCATTTT
size: once; V: TRBV19; D: TRBD1; J: TRBJ1-1; CDR3: CASSAGQGGRTEAFF; DNA: TGTGCCAGTAGTGCCGGACAGGGGGGAAGGACTGAAGCTTTCTTT
size: few; V: TRBV4-1; D: TRBD2; J: TRBJ2-5; CDR3: CASSQAGGQETQYF; DNA: TGCGCCAGCAGCCAAGCGGGAGGGCAAGAGACCCAGTACTTC
size: -; V: TRBV20-1; D: -; J: TRBJ1-5; CDR3: CSARETDNQPQHF; DNA: TGCAGTGCTAGAGAGACGGATAATCAGCCCCAGCATTTT
size: few; V: TRBV5-3; D: -; J: TRBJ1-2; CDR3: CASSLAGGLGYTF; DNA: TGTGCCAGCAGCTTGGCTGGGGGGCTTGGCTACACCTTC
size: -; V: TRBV7-2; D: -; J: TRBJ1-2; CDR3: CASSLAPATNYGYTF; DNA: TGTGCCAGCAGCTTAGCCCCTGCCACAAACTATGGCTACACCTTC
size: few; V: TRBV20-1; D: -; J: TRBJ1-1; CDR3: CSASDSQRGAFF; DNA: TGCAGTGCTAGCGACAGCCAGAGGGGAGCTTTCTTT
size: -; V: TRBV6-1; D: -; J: TRBJ2-5; CDR3: CASGQGAGLGQETQYF; DNA: TGTGCCAGCGGCCAGGGCGCAGGACTTGGACAAGAGACCCAGTACTTC
size: -; V: TRBV20-1; D: TRBD2; J: TRBJ2-3; CDR3: CSGSGTSGRVVDTQYF; DNA: TGCAGTGGTTCCGGGACTAGCGGGAGGGTGGTAGATACGCAGTATTTT